Shown below are 17 T cell receptor beta chains from a single sample sequenced in a study of blood T cell repertoires in COVID-19. TCRdb's copy holds only in-frame clones and misses some; the assay was immunoSEQ multiplex PCR. The data hold about 150,000 clones, with approximately 87% observed a single time. Sequenced: peripheral blood. The receptors here all came from an older man with acute or convalescent COVID-19.

In its sample, this clone was seen a few times. The V and J genes are TRBV7-9 and TRBJ2-1; tentative D call: TRBD1 (5 bases). The CDR3 has 16 residues. The germline CDR1 and CDR2 sequences are SEHNR and FQNEAQ (reference sequence). Between the trimmed V and J ends, which lost 0 bases and 6 bases, there was a span of 15 bases. CDR3 coding DNA: TGTGCCAGCAGCTTAGCATGGGCAGGGATCCGCAATGAGCAGTTCTTC. Translated: CASSLAWAGIRNEQFF.

This chain uses TRBV27 with TRBJ1-1, with D maybe TRBD1 (6 bases). CDR3 length: 13 residues. Looked up from germline, CDR1 is MNHEY and CDR2 is SMNVEV (reference sequence). Trimming pared 7 bases from V and 11 bases from J, leaving 20 bases between. This CDR3 is CASTVGGSRRAFF. CDR3 DNA sequence: TGTGCCAGCACGGTTGGGGGCTCCCGGCGGGCTTTCTTT.

The V gene is TRBV3-1 (or the pseudogene TRBV3-2), the J gene TRBJ1-5; TRBD1 is a possible D gene (6 bases). In germline, CDR1 is LGHDT, CDR2 YNNKEL (reference sequence). This CDR3 has 19 residues. V lost 2 bases, J lost 1 base, and 21 bases lay in between. The CDR3 nucleotides read TGTGCCAGCAGCCAATCCGGGACACTCTTGGCCCAAAGCAATCAGCCCCAGCATTTT. Amino acid sequence: CASSQSGTLLAQSNQPQHF.

The V gene is TRBV28, the J gene TRBJ1-5; D gene unclear. In germline, CDR1 is MDHEN, CDR2 SYDVKM. The ends were cut back, 7 bases at V and 5 bases at J, with 18 bases in the middle. The CDR3 has 15 residues. The DNA of the CDR3 is TGTGCCAGCAATACACCTTCGGGGAGGGATCAGCCCCAGCATTTT. It yields the protein CASNTPSGRDQPQHF.

This clone was found a few times. The chain joins TRBV10-3 to TRBJ2-2; 10 nucleotides line up with TRBD2. Germline lookup yields CDR1 ENHRY and CDR2 SYGVKD. This CDR3 is 16 amino acids long. After removal of 6 bases from V and 2 bases from J, the junction contained 6 bases not matched to a gene. Here the CDR3 reads CAIRSWTSGNTGELFF. CDR3 DNA sequence: TGTGCCATCAGATCCTGGACTAGCGGAAACACCGGGGAGCTGTTTTTT.

The chain couples TRBV24-1 to TRBJ2-1, with TRBD2 matching 8 bases. Germline CDR1 reads KGHDR; CDR2 reads SFDVKD. The CDR3 spans 14 residues. The J segment lost 8 bases and the V segment lost 6 bases, leaving 8 bases of the junction unmatched. The CDR3 DNA reads as TGTGCCACCAGTCGCCGGGGGGGCCTGGATGAGCAGTTCTTC. Amino acid sequence: CATSRRGGLDEQFF.

This chain links TRBV1 with TRBJ2-1; whether TRBD2, the table's D call, matches the DNA was not checked. TRBV1 is a pseudogene segment. The CDR3 sequence is 14 residues long. The CDR3 spells CTSSGVAVYNEQFF. The CDR3, as DNA: TGCACCAGCAGCGGGGTAGCGGTATACAATGAGCAGTTCTTC.

The table lists this clone with a count of one. V and J are TRBV3-1 (or the pseudogene TRBV3-2) and TRBJ1-5, with 8 bases identical to TRBD1. This CDR3 contains 14 residues. Looked up from germline, CDR1 is LGHDT and CDR2 is YNNKEL (reference sequence). J lost 7 bases, V lost 3 bases, and 5 bases had no gene match. For the CDR3, the DNA is TGTGCCAGCAGCCATGGACAGGGTCGGCAGCCCCAGCATTTT. It codes for CASSHGQGRQPQHF.

The chain joins TRBV25-1 to TRBJ1-2; D is perhaps TRBD1 (6 bases). Germline CDR1 reads MGHDK; CDR2 reads SYGVNS. This CDR3 is 13 amino acids long. With 4 bases removed from V and 5 bases from J, the gap between germline ends came to 11 bases. CDR3 nucleotides: TGTGCCAGCAGTGCCTTGAGGGGGTATGGCTACACCTTC. It yields the protein CASSALRGYGYTF.

The chain combines TRBV10-3 with TRBJ1-1, with D unresolved. The CDR3 totals 12 residues. Germline assignment: CDR1 ENHRY and CDR2 SYGVKD. V was trimmed by 6 bases and J by 1 base, leaving 6 bases between them. CDR3 region: CAIRGGNTEAFF. The CDR3 DNA reads TGTGCCATCAGGGGAGGGAACACTGAAGCTTTCTTT.

The chain joins TRBV29-1 to TRBJ2-1; possible D gene TRBD2, 6 bases. Looked up from germline, CDR1 is SQVTM and CDR2 is ANQGSEA. V lost 7 bases and J lost 1, with 17 bases in between. This CDR3 has 15 amino acids. CDR3 protein: CSARGTAVSYNEQFF. The CDR3 DNA follows: TGCAGCGCCCGGGGGACCGCGGTTTCCTACAATGAGCAGTTCTTC.

The gene calls are TRBV24-1 and TRBJ2-1, with 11 nucleotides matching TRBD1. J was trimmed by 5 bases and V by 8 bases; bases with no gene match: 10. Germline assignment: CDR1 KGHDR and CDR2 SFDVKD. CDR3 length equals 16 residues. This chain's CDR3 is CATTAGGGQGDNEQFF. The CDR3 bases are TGTGCCACCACCGCAGGAGGGGGACAGGGGGACAATGAGCAGTTCTTC.

V usage is TRBV19 and J usage is TRBJ1-2; D remains unclear. This CDR3 contains 14 residues. Trimming shortened V by 1 base and J by 8 bases, and 14 bases separated the two germline ends. The germline V gene has CDR1 LNHDA and CDR2 SQIVND (reference sequence). CDR3 residues: CASSIGYLRGGYTF. The CDR3 DNA reads as TGTGCCAGTAGTATAGGGTACCTCCGGGGAGGCTACACCTTC.

The chain joins TRBV9 to TRBJ2-3; 7 positions match TRBD1. V gave up 2 bases and J gave up 3 bases; unmatched junction bases: 6. CDR1 SGDLS and CDR2 YYNGEE come from the germline V gene. The CDR3 is 15 amino acids. CDR3 nucleotides: TGTGCCAGCAGCGTCCTACAGGGGTGGACAGATACGCAGTATTTT. Amino acids: CASSVLQGWTDTQYF.

The chain carries TRBV5-1 and TRBJ2-7; D gene unclear. In germline, CDR1 is SGHRS, CDR2 YFSETQ. V lost 5 bases, J lost 6 bases, and 12 bases lay in between. The CDR3 extends over 12 amino acids. The CDR3, as DNA: TGCGCCAGCAGACCAAACTTTGGCGAGCAGTACTTC. Protein: CASRPNFGEQYF.

The chain links TRBV7-6 to TRBJ2-5, with D possibly TRBD2 on 5 matching bases. The CDR3 covers 13 residues. V was trimmed by 0 bases and J by 4 bases, leaving 6 bases between them. CDR1 and CDR2 from the germline V gene are SGHVS and FNYEAQ. The CDR3 here is CASSLAGGETQYF. The CDR3 bases are TGTGCCAGCAGCTTAGCCGGAGGAGAGACCCAGTACTTC.

CDR3 coding DNA: TGTGCCAGCAGTCTTTTTCCTGCAGATACGCAGTATTTT. It specifies CASSLFPADTQYF. This sequence joins TRBV7-3 and TRBJ2-3; no clear D gene. CDR1 is SGHTA and CDR2 is FQGTGA in the germline V gene. The CDR3 consists of 13 residues. Trimming cost V 6 bases and J 4 bases, with 11 bases left between them.